The 9 T cell receptor beta chains given below trace back to one sample, sequenced in a study of monozygotic twins with inflammatory bowel disease. Reprocessing the 5' RACE reads, TCRdb reports a single entry for every CDR3 protein and omits DNA. This table holds nearly 450,000 distinct CDR3 sequences. The sequencing sample was made of blood. These receptors came from a human donor with ulcerative colitis or Crohn's disease, or a healthy co-twin of an affected twin (not recorded which).

This sequence joins TRBV4-1 and TRBJ2-3; TCRdb calls TRBD1, which cannot be checked without DNA. The CDR3 spans 15 residues. The germline CDR1 and CDR2 sequences are MGHRA and YSYEKL. The CDR3 loop reads CASSQFQGSTDTQYF.

The rearrangement joins TRBV20-1 to TRBJ2-7. CDR3 size: 17 residues. Looked up from germline, CDR1 is DFQATT and CDR2 is SNEGSKA (reference sequence). The CDR3 loop reads CSGRIIEPTLLAYEQYF.

The chain employs TRBV14 and TRBJ2-2. The CDR3 has 13 amino acids. The V gene's germline CDR1 is SGHDN and CDR2 FVKESK. The CDR3 reads CASSQDTAGELFF.

The chain has TRBV13 and TRBJ2-5; the TCRdb call, TRBD2, lacks DNA for checking. Germline lookup yields CDR1 PRHDT and CDR2 FYEKMQ (reference sequence). This CDR3 contains 13 residues. The CDR3 sequence is CASSPRGEKTQYF.

CDR3 protein: CASSPREGGQPQHF. The V and J genes are TRBV27 and TRBJ1-5. The CDR3 is made up of 14 amino acids. Germline values: CDR1 MNHEY, CDR2 SMNVEV (reference sequence).

The V and J genes are TRBV12-3 or TRBV12-4 and TRBJ2-3; as DNA is missing, the TRBD2 call by TCRdb cannot be tested. The CDR3 length is 16 residues. The CDR3 loop is CASRPGTSGSTDTQYF.

V is TRBV7-2 and J is TRBJ2-5; the TRBD2 assignment by TCRdb is unverifiable without DNA. Germline V gene data show CDR1 as SGHTA and CDR2 as FQGNSA. CDR3 size: 15 residues. CDR3 loop: CASSIGGLAGETQYF.

The genes are TRBV28 and TRBJ2-7; TCRdb lists TRBD1, though no DNA is available to test this call. The CDR3 sequence is 12 residues long. In germline, CDR1 is MDHEN, CDR2 SYDVKM. The CDR3 loop reads CASSPVYYEQYF.

The V call is TRBV20-1, the J call TRBJ1-1. CDR3 length: 13 residues. Germline values: CDR1 DFQATT, CDR2 SNEGSKA (reference sequence). CDR3 sequence reads: CSASGVMNTEAFF.